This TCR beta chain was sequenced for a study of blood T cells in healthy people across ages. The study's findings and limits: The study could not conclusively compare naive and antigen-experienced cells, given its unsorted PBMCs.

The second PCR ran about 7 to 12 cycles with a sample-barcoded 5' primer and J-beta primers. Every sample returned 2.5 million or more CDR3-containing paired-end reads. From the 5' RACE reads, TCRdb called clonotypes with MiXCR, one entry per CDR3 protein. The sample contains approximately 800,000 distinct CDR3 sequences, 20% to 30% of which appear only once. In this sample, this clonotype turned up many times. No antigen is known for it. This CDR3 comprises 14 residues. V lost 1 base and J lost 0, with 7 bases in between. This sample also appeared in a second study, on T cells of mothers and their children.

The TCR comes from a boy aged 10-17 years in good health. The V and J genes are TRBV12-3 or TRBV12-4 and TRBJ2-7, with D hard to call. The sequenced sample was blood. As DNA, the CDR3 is TGTGCCAGCAGTTTAGACAGAGGCTCCTACGAGCAGTACTTC. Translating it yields CASSLDRGSYEQYF.